These 26 T cell receptor beta chains came from one sample sequenced in a study of blood T cell repertoires in COVID-19. Profiled with immunoSEQ multiplex PCR; TCRdb holds only in-frame clones, not every one. The data contain about 250,000 clones, approximately 88% of them singletons. Sequenced material: peripheral blood. The origin of the receptors is a man between 35 and 55 years old with acute or convalescent COVID-19.

The CDR3 region is CASNLVGAPNEQFF. DNA for the CDR3: TGTGCCAGTAATTTAGTAGGGGCTCCCAATGAGCAGTTCTTC. This chain links TRBV19 with TRBJ2-1, with D possibly matching TRBD1 (5 bases). CDR1 and CDR2 from the germline V gene are LNHDA and SQIVND (reference sequence). The CDR3 extends over 14 amino acids. The germline V and J ends were trimmed by 7 bases and 6 bases, with 16 bases remaining between them.

This sequence joins TRBV19 and TRBJ2-2, with 7 positions matching TRBD2. V was clipped by 3 bases and J by 4 bases; unmatched bases: 11. This CDR3 is 17 amino acids long. Germline V lookup: CDR1 LNHDA, CDR2 SQIVND (reference sequence). CDR3 protein: CASSIFGRGSSTGELFF. CDR3 sequence (DNA): TGTGCCAGTAGTATTTTTGGGCGCGGGAGTAGCACCGGGGAGCTGTTTTTT.

The chain uses TRBV7-2 and TRBJ2-1; 8 nucleotides line up with TRBD2. Trimming at V came to 0 bases and at J to 3 bases, leaving 4 bases not matched to a gene. Germline-derived CDR1 and CDR2 are SGHTA and FQGNSA. This CDR3 comprises 16 residues. The chain's CDR3 is CASSLAPGGDYNEQFF. CDR3 bases: TGTGCCAGCAGCTTAGCTCCGGGAGGGGACTACAATGAGCAGTTCTTC.

In this sample, this clone turned up a few times. The CDR3 protein is CASSLDWSSGNTIYF. The CDR3 DNA reads TGTGCCAGCAGTCTGGACTGGAGCTCTGGAAACACCATATATTTT. The genes are TRBV7-9 and TRBJ1-3; D not certain. Trimming took off 6 bases at V and 0 bases at J, with 12 bases between the two ends. The CDR3 runs to 15 residues. Germline V gives CDR1 SEHNR, CDR2 FQNEAQ (reference sequence).

The J gene is TRBJ1-2, the V gene TRBV7-2, with 8 nucleotides matching TRBD1. From germline, CDR1 is SGHTA and CDR2 FQGNSA. With V trimmed by 5 bases and J by 4 bases, 9 bases remained unmatched. This CDR3 is built from 15 residues. The CDR3 spells CASSQQAGGRYGYTF. In nucleotides, the CDR3 is TGTGCCAGCAGCCAACAAGCAGGGGGCCGCTATGGCTACACCTTC.

This clone was observed a few times. V is TRBV10-3 and J is TRBJ1-2; D is ambiguous. The germline V gene has CDR1 ENHRY and CDR2 SYGVKD. The V end lost 2 bases, the J end lost 6 bases, and 10 bases lay between the germline ends. The CDR3 covers 13 residues. The DNA of the CDR3 is TGTGCCATCAGTGAGACAATACGTCATGGCTACACCTTC. Protein: CAISETIRHGYTF.

For this clone: Within the sample, other DNA sequences also encode this same CDR3. The chain joins TRBV20-1 to TRBJ1-1, with no clear D. Trimming pared 6 bases from V and 2 bases from J, leaving 7 bases between. Germline CDR1 DFQATT, CDR2 SNEGSKA (reference sequence). This CDR3 contains 11 residues. CDR3 DNA sequence: TGCAGTGCCCTGAGAAACACTGAAGCTTTCTTT. Translating it yields CSALRNTEAFF.

As DNA, the CDR3 is TGTGCCAGCAGTTACTCCCAGTGGAGCCAAAATGGCTACACCTTC. It specifies CASSYSQWSQNGYTF. The chain employs TRBV6-5 and TRBJ1-2; D is uncertain. The CDR3 has 15 residues. Trimming stripped 0 bases from V and 6 bases from J, with 14 bases between. The V gene's germline CDR1 is MNHEY and CDR2 SVGAGI.

The gene calls are TRBV7-2 and TRBJ1-2; 9 nucleotides match TRBD1. The CDR3 is 14 amino acids. V was pared by 4 bases and J by 4 bases, with 4 bases of the junction left unmatched. Per the germline V gene, CDR1 is SGHTA and CDR2 is FQGNSA. The CDR3, as DNA: TGTGCCAGCAGCTCCGGACAGGGGCTCTATGGCTACACCTTC. Its translation: CASSSGQGLYGYTF.

V gene TRBV5-1 combines with J gene TRBJ1-6, with D tentatively TRBD1 (5 bases). Germline lookup yields CDR1 SGHRS and CDR2 YFSETQ. V shed 5 bases and J shed 7 bases, with 16 bases lying between them. There are 15 residues in the CDR3. The CDR3 bases are TGCGCCAGCAGTGTTTCGGGACGGGGGAATTCACCCCTCCACTTT. Encoded protein: CASSVSGRGNSPLHF.

This chain joins TRBV20-1 and TRBJ1-1; D may be TRBD1 (5 bases). Germline V CDR1 and CDR2: DFQATT, SNEGSKA (reference sequence). The CDR3 has 16 residues. V was clipped by 3 bases and J by 10 bases, with 27 bases between them. The CDR3 here is CSASSGEKGPAGVAFF. Written as DNA, the CDR3 is TGCAGTGCTAGTTCTGGGGAAAAGGGGCCAGCGGGAGTAGCTTTCTTT.

This chain links TRBV11-1 with TRBJ2-1; the D is unclear. The CDR3 extends over 14 amino acids. The V and J ends lost 4 bases and 0 bases respectively, with 7 bases between them. Per germline, CDR1 SGHAT and CDR2 FQDESV (reference sequence). This CDR3 reads CASSWRSSYNEQFF. For the CDR3, the DNA is TGTGCCAGCAGCTGGCGGAGCTCCTACAATGAGCAGTTCTTC.

The CDR3 is CASSLIFRKIYNEQFF. CDR3 coding DNA: TGTGCCAGCAGCTTGATCTTCAGAAAAATCTACAATGAGCAGTTCTTC. This chain uses TRBV5-6 with TRBJ2-1; no clear D gene. The CDR3 totals 16 residues. Germline lookup yields CDR1 SGHDT and CDR2 YYEEEE. Trimming took off 1 base at V and 3 bases at J, with 14 bases between the two ends. Full variable domain (rest looked up from reference TRBV5-6 and TRBJ2-1): DAGVTQSPTHLIKTRGQQVTLRCSPKSGHDTVSWYQQALGQGPQFIFQYYEEEERQRGNFPDRFSGHQFPNYSSELNVNALLLGDSALYLCASSLIFRKIYNEQFFGPGTRLTVL.

The CDR3 region is CASSEFGLDEQFF. In nucleotides, the CDR3 is TGTGCCAGCAGTGAATTTGGACTAGATGAGCAGTTCTTC. The chain recombines TRBV2 with TRBJ2-1, with 7 bases matching TRBD2. Germline CDR1 is SNHLY and CDR2 is FYNNEI. With V trimmed by 2 bases and J by 8 bases, 3 bases remained unmatched. The CDR3 totals 13 residues.

V gene TRBV10-3 combines with J gene TRBJ1-3; tentatively, D is TRBD1 (6 bases). Germline values: CDR1 ENHRY, CDR2 SYGVKD. The CDR3 runs 15 residues. Trimming removed 4 bases at V and 10 bases at J, with 20 bases between. The chain's CDR3 is CAISGRDIRAGTIYF. For the CDR3, the DNA is TGTGCCATCAGTGGTCGGGACATTCGGGCCGGAACCATATATTTT.

The chain has TRBV4-1 and TRBJ1-4, with D unclear. Trimming removed 4 bases at V and 7 bases at J, with 22 bases between. Per the germline V gene, CDR1 is MGHRA and CDR2 is YSYEKL. There are 17 residues in the CDR3. The CDR3 sequence is CASSPPGADNLGEKLFF. CDR3 in DNA: TGCGCCAGCAGCCCACCGGGAGCAGATAATCTGGGTGAAAAACTGTTTTTT.

The chain uses TRBV4-2 and TRBJ1-6; possible D gene TRBD1, 6 bases. V was shortened by 0 bases and J by 6 bases, with 12 bases between the two germline ends. The CDR3 contains 16 residues. CDR1 and CDR2 (germline): LGHNA, YNFKEQ. The CDR3 nucleotides are TGTGCCAGCAGCCAAGAGCAGGACAGAATTAATTCACCCCTCCACTTT. This codes for CASSQEQDRINSPLHF.

The rearrangement links TRBV7-8 to TRBJ2-1; no firm D call. The CDR3 contains 14 residues. Looked up from germline, CDR1 is SGHVS and CDR2 is FQNEAQ. V was clipped by 5 bases and J by 7 bases, with 15 bases between them. The DNA of the CDR3 is TGTGCCAGCAGCCTACGTGTGGCCTGGAATGAGCAGTTCTTC. Its protein product is CASSLRVAWNEQFF.

V usage is TRBV7-9 and J usage is TRBJ1-4; 7 nucleotides agree with TRBD1. Germline-derived CDR1 and CDR2 are SEHNR and FQNEAQ (reference sequence). V shed 5 bases, J shed 8 bases, and the junction held 8 bases outside the gene matches. The CDR3 covers 14 residues. This CDR3 reads CASSPQGFSEKLFF. The CDR3 DNA follows: TGTGCCAGCAGCCCACAGGGGTTTTCCGAAAAACTGTTTTTT.

In this sample, this clone turned up once. This sequence joins TRBV4-3 and TRBJ2-1; 8 positions match TRBD2. Trimming at V came to 4 bases and at J to 6 bases, leaving 14 bases not matched to a gene. The germline gives CDR1 LGHNA, CDR2 YSLEER. The CDR3 sequence is 17 residues long. The CDR3 bases are TGCGCCAGCAGCCTATCCGGGACTCCCGGGGGGGGCAATGAGCAGTTCTTC. This sequence encodes CASSLSGTPGGGNEQFF.

This clone was counted a single time. This sequence joins TRBV27 and TRBJ2-7; TRBD2 matches 9 bases. This CDR3 has 14 residues. Germline trimming cut 6 bases from V and 2 bases from J; bases unmatched to any gene: 5. Looked up from germline, CDR1 is MNHEY and CDR2 is SMNVEV (reference sequence). The CDR3 sequence is CASSWTSVPYEQYF. The DNA for the CDR3 is TGTGCCAGCAGCTGGACTAGCGTTCCCTACGAGCAGTACTTC.

The rearrangement links TRBV27 to TRBJ1-5, with D uncertain. Looked up from germline, CDR1 is MNHEY and CDR2 is SMNVEV (reference sequence). The CDR3 totals 12 residues. V was pared by 3 bases and J by 5 bases, with 5 bases between. The CDR3 sequence: CASSFLDQPQHF. The CDR3 DNA sequence: TGTGCCAGCAGTTTCCTTGATCAGCCCCAGCATTTT.

Turning to this clone: The same CDR3 can be traced to other DNA sequences in this sample. The genes are TRBV19 and TRBJ1-1; D not resolved. The CDR3 loop spans 14 amino acids. Germline CDR1 and CDR2: LNHDA and SQIVND (reference sequence). V lost 0 bases, J lost 1 base, and 6 bases lay in between. Written as DNA, the CDR3 is TGTGCCAGTAGTATAGACCCGGGGAACACTGAAGCTTTCTTT. It is translated as CASSIDPGNTEAFF.

The gene calls are TRBV7-2 and TRBJ2-5, with TRBD2 matching 8 bases. The CDR3 spans 14 residues. Trimming took 4 bases from V and 4 from J; bases not matched to a gene: 5. The germline CDR1 and CDR2 sequences are SGHTA and FQGNSA. Here the CDR3 reads CASSSWTSRETQYF. CDR3 coding DNA: TGTGCCAGCAGCTCCTGGACTAGCCGAGAGACCCAGTACTTC.

This clone was seen a few times. This chain connects TRBV3-1 (or the pseudogene TRBV3-2) to TRBJ2-7; D unresolved. V lost 0 bases and J 1 base, leaving 13 bases between the germline ends. The CDR3 sequence is 16 residues long. In germline, CDR1 is LGHDT, CDR2 YNNKEL (reference sequence). This CDR3 reads CASSQDLSVSSYEQYF. DNA of the CDR3: TGTGCCAGCAGCCAAGATCTATCGGTCTCATCCTACGAGCAGTACTTC.

V gene TRBV4-2 combines with J gene TRBJ1-1, with 7 positions matching TRBD1. After removal of 4 bases from V and 1 base from J, the junction contained 3 bases not matched to a gene. The V gene's germline CDR1 is LGHNA and CDR2 YNFKEQ. This CDR3 is 14 amino acids long. The CDR3 DNA reads TGTGCCAGCAGCCGGACAGGACAGAACACTGAAGCTTTCTTT. It is translated as CASSRTGQNTEAFF.